The rows below give T cell receptor beta chains drawn from one sample of a study of blood T cells in healthy people across ages. TCRdb passed the 5' RACE reads through MiXCR, listing each CDR3 protein once. The sample has around 790,000 distinct CDR3 sequences, around 42% seen once. The sample taken for sequencing was blood. Receptors were obtained from a man between 60 and 75 years old in good health. Each CDR3 is given with its conserved first and last residue.

>TRBV6-5|TRBJ2-7
CASSWGTSEQYF
>TRBV5-1|TRBJ2-2
CASSLTGSTGELFF
>TRBV15|TRBJ1-1
CATSRDQGLLAEAFF
>TRBV20-1|TRBJ1-1
CSASDNTGGTEAFF
>TRBV27|-
CASSLLGGASYNEQYF
>TRBV28|TRBJ1-2
CASGALGQGGGYTF
>TRBV6-5|TRBJ1-1
CASSYSTGRTEAFF
>TRBV4-1|TRBJ1-6
CASSEGQGDSPLHF
>TRBV12-3/TRBV12-4|TRBJ2-5
CASSRGGRNNSWTQYF
>TRBV7-2|TRBJ1-1
CASSITGGNTEAFF
>TRBV3-1|TRBJ2-7
CASRPTQGLDEQYF
>TRBV5-6|-
CASSHGTSGGPKNIQYF
>TRBV12-3/TRBV12-4|TRBJ1-2
CASSYQGDGYTF
>TRBV24-1|TRBJ1-2
CATSDPGQGSDGYTF
>TRBV7-9|TRBJ1-1
CASSPSGSNTEAFF
>TRBV7-2|TRBJ1-6
CASSPTLGANSPLHF
>TRBV20-1|TRBJ2-5
CSARSTSGEETQYF
>TRBV20-1|TRBJ1-2
CSARRILDRGEESGYTF
>TRBV20-1|-
CSARDLAATIYYEQYF
>TRBV28|TRBJ2-7
CASSLTGVGSYEQYF
>TRBV28|TRBJ1-5
CATTRAGHNQPQHF
>TRBV7-2|TRBJ2-7
CASSLYPSGGAQSYEQYF
>TRBV5-1|TRBJ2-7
CASSNGGTGISEQYF
>TRBV6-1|TRBJ2-7
CASSIGLPYEQYF
>TRBV12-3/TRBV12-4|TRBJ1-2
CASRWSGGAYGYTF
>TRBV29-1|TRBJ2-7
CSVEQGPSYEQYF
>TRBV7-2|TRBJ2-2
CASSLRLSERGKTGELFF
>TRBV20-1|TRBJ2-3
CSATRVAQGSTDTQYF
>TRBV12-3/TRBV12-4|TRBJ1-2
CASSVLTRYGYTF
>TRBV18|TRBJ2-6
CASSPRQVKSGANVLTF
>TRBV4-3|TRBJ2-1
CASSRVVSSYNEQFF
>TRBV6-1|TRBJ2-5
CASSEDTGKETQYF
>TRBV24-1|-
CATSEGTGGEQYF
>TRBV5-1|TRBJ2-5
CASSLSLTGETQYF
>TRBV20-1|-
CSAGTGGAAGLETQYF
>TRBV7-2|TRBJ2-7
CASSHRGSTYEQYF
>TRBV12-3/TRBV12-4|TRBJ2-3
CASSSLLFESSGGAGTQYF
>TRBV25-1|TRBJ2-3
CASSDSSGDTQYF
>TRBV20-1|TRBJ2-1
CSARDTGGGSYNEQFF
>TRBV10-3|TRBJ2-4
CAISPRADKENIQYF
>TRBV21-1|TRBJ1-4
CASSRKRGTGVEKLFF
>TRBV20-1|TRBJ2-5
CGARSGGVETQYF
>TRBV6-6|TRBJ1-6
CASSPDRLNNSPLHF
>TRBV6-4|TRBJ1-2
CAPPGTDNYGYTF
>TRBV3-1|TRBJ2-1
CASSLMGTGINNEQFF
>TRBV12-3/TRBV12-4|TRBJ2-1
CASRTHSGGAAYNEQFF
>TRBV20-1|TRBJ1-3
CSASSRFSGNTIYF
>TRBV7-2|TRBJ2-7
CASNSGTGRYEQYF
>TRBV5-6|TRBJ1-1
CASSPGTGVMNTEAFF
>TRBV2|TRBJ1-1
CASSNRQGEAFF
>TRBV20-1|TRBJ2-3
CSAPGVSPADTQYF
>TRBV12-3/TRBV12-4|TRBJ2-1
CASSLAGGVADEQFF
>TRBV7-3|TRBJ1-2
CASSLDGLYGYTF
>TRBV2|TRBJ2-7
CASSVLAVSSYEQYF